This passage covers 21 T cell receptor beta chains from one sample sequenced in a study of blood T cell repertoires in COVID-19. Sequencing was performed with immunoSEQ multiplex PCR; in TCRdb, only in-frame clones are kept and a portion is missing. This sample carries roughly 190,000 clones, around nine tenths of them seen once, and the ten largest clones take less than 5.5%. The material sequenced was peripheral blood. Receptor source: a human donor in a cohort sampled during active COVID-19.

This rearrangement joins TRBV9 to TRBJ1-1, with TRBD1 as a possible D gene (5 bases). Germline CDR1 is SGDLS and CDR2 is YYNGEE. Trimming removed 4 bases at V and 5 bases at J, with 15 bases between. This CDR3 comprises 14 residues. The CDR3 protein is CASSPSGGVTEAFF. The CDR3 DNA sequence: TGTGCCAGCAGCCCCAGCGGGGGGGTTACTGAAGCTTTCTTT.

This clone was observed a few times. The rearrangement uses TRBV7-9 and TRBJ2-5; D may be TRBD1 (7 bases). CDR1 is SEHNR, CDR2 FQNEAQ, per germline (reference sequence). The CDR3 contains 18 residues. Between the trimmed V and J ends, which lost 8 bases and 4 bases, there was a span of 29 bases. The CDR3 here is CASSRGRQGGGFRETQYF. The CDR3, as DNA: TGTGCCAGCTCGAGGGGGCGACAGGGAGGAGGTTTCAGAGAGACCCAGTACTTC.

CDR3 DNA: TGCGCCAGCAGCCCGAGCCTGGACAGGGGGCGCGGGAACTATGGCTACACCTTC. This codes for CASSPSLDRGRGNYGYTF. The chain is built from TRBV5-1 and TRBJ1-2, with 11 bases matching TRBD1. Germline CDR1 is SGHRS and CDR2 is YFSETQ. The CDR3 extends over 18 amino acids. The J segment lost 2 bases and the V segment lost 4 bases, leaving 13 bases of the junction unmatched.

The chain links TRBV2 to TRBJ2-7, with D perhaps TRBD2 (6 bases). The CDR3 has 17 amino acids. V shed 2 bases and J shed 4 bases, with 21 bases lying between them. CDR1 and CDR2 (germline): SNHLY, FYNNEI. CDR3 coding DNA: TGTGCCAGCAGTGAACCTGACAGCGGGCGGGCTGCTTACGAGCAGTACTTC. Amino acid sequence: CASSEPDSGRAAYEQYF.

The rearrangement uses TRBV11-2 and TRBJ1-1; D ambiguous. V lost 1 base and J 1 base, leaving 7 bases between the germline ends. CDR1 is SGHAT, CDR2 FQNNGV, per germline. CDR3 length: 14 residues. DNA of the CDR3: TGTGCCAGCAGCTTAGTCCGGGGGAACACTGAAGCTTTCTTT. This codes for CASSLVRGNTEAFF.

The chain carries TRBV7-2 and TRBJ2-7; 14 nucleotides align to TRBD2. The CDR3 length is 16 residues. The V segment lost 5 bases and the J segment 3 bases; nucleotides outside the gene matches: 6. Germline-derived CDR1 and CDR2 are SGHTA and FQGNSA. Here the CDR3 reads CASSGRLAGGHYEQYF. CDR3 nucleotides: TGTGCCAGCAGCGGAAGACTAGCGGGGGGGCACTACGAGCAGTACTTC.

The chain carries TRBV2 and TRBJ2-5; 7 bases are shared with TRBD2. The CDR3 extends over 18 amino acids. Per the germline V gene, CDR1 is SNHLY and CDR2 is FYNNEI. The V segment lost 5 bases and the J segment 1 base; nucleotides outside the gene matches: 16. The CDR3 DNA follows: TGTGCCAGCAGTTTCCGGTCCTTTGGGGGGGGACGCCAAGAGACCCAGTACTTC. This encodes CASSFRSFGGGRQETQYF.

The chain links TRBV3-1 (or the pseudogene TRBV3-2) to TRBJ1-4; D gene ambiguous. The V end lost 5 bases, the J end lost 7 bases, and 20 bases lay between the germline ends. Germline V gives CDR1 LGHDT, CDR2 YNNKEL (reference sequence). This CDR3 spans 16 amino acids. The CDR3 loop is CASSIQTNQIGEKLFF. As DNA, the CDR3 is TGTGCCAGCAGCATACAGACAAACCAAATTGGTGAAAAACTGTTTTTT.

The V and J genes are TRBV3-1 (or the pseudogene TRBV3-2) and TRBJ2-1, with D perhaps matching TRBD2 (5 bases). The CDR3 loop spans 12 amino acids. Germline V gene data show CDR1 as LGHDT and CDR2 as YNNKEL (reference sequence). V lost 1 base, J lost 9 bases, and 7 bases lay in between. CDR3 amino acids: CASSQAGVEQFF. The CDR3 DNA is TGTGCCAGCAGCCAAGCCGGGGTTGAGCAGTTCTTC.

The chain has TRBV6-5 and TRBJ1-4; D is perhaps TRBD1 (5 bases). This CDR3 has 14 amino acids. V shed 6 bases and J shed 2 bases, with 10 bases lying between them. Germline assignment: CDR1 MNHEY and CDR2 SVGAGI. In nucleotides, the CDR3 is TGTGCCAGCAGAGACAGACTTACTAATGAAAAACTGTTTTTT. Its translation: CASRDRLTNEKLFF.

This sequence joins TRBV5-1 and TRBJ1-2, with 10 bases aligning to TRBD1. CDR1 SGHRS and CDR2 YFSETQ come from the germline V gene. The J segment lost 7 bases and the V segment lost 4 bases, leaving 10 bases of the junction unmatched. The CDR3 has 15 amino acids. The DNA of the CDR3 is TGCGCCAGCAGCCCGGGACAGGGGAACCTGGTTGGCTACACCTTC. Translation gives CASSPGQGNLVGYTF.

The chain uses TRBV5-1 and TRBJ2-3; TRBD2 agrees at 7 bases. Germline trimming cut 3 bases from V and 0 bases from J; bases unmatched to any gene: 7. The CDR3 totals 16 residues. Germline CDR1 SGHRS, CDR2 YFSETQ. The CDR3 protein is CASSYLAGTSTDTQYF. DNA for the CDR3: TGCGCCAGCAGCTATTTAGCGGGTACTAGCACAGATACGCAGTATTTT. Together with reference TRBV5-1 and TRBJ2-3, the CDR3 gives the full variable domain: KAGVTQTPRYLIKTRGQQVTLSCSPISGHRSVSWYQQTPGQGLQFLFEYFSETQRNKGNFPGRFSGRQFSNSRSEMNVSTLELGDSALYLCASSYLAGTSTDTQYFGPGTRLTVL.

This clone was found a few times. This sequence joins TRBV30 and TRBJ2-7, with a tentative D call TRBD2 (5 bases). Germline V gives CDR1 GTSNPN, CDR2 SVGIG (reference sequence). V lost 1 base and J 7 bases, leaving 14 bases between the germline ends. This CDR3 has 13 amino acids. As DNA, the CDR3 is TGTGCCTGGAGTGGTCATGGTCGAGGGGAGCAGTACTTC. Protein product: CAWSGHGRGEQYF.

The CDR3 DNA follows: TGTGCCAGCAGTGAAGGCTGGAGTCGGGGGACCAGGGATCAGCCCCAGCATTTT. Translation gives CASSEGWSRGTRDQPQHF. This chain joins TRBV6-1 and TRBJ1-5; D might be TRBD1 (5 bases). The CDR3 loop spans 18 amino acids. In germline, CDR1 is MNHNS, CDR2 SASEGT. V was shortened by 1 base and J by 5 bases, with 21 bases between the two germline ends.

This clone was observed a single time. The chain carries TRBV7-2 and TRBJ2-1, with 9 bases that match TRBD2. The germline V gene encodes CDR1 SGHTA and CDR2 FQGNSA. Trimming cost V 5 bases and J 2 bases; bases outside gene matches: 7. This CDR3 is built from 16 residues. CDR3 coding DNA: TGTGCCAGCAGCGCTAGCGGGATAAACCCCTACAATGAGCAGTTCTTC. It yields the protein CASSASGINPYNEQFF.

This clone was recorded only once. V usage is TRBV19 and J usage is TRBJ2-7, with 9 nucleotides matching TRBD1. This CDR3 spans 16 amino acids. V shed 1 base, J shed 6 bases, and the junction held 10 bases outside the gene matches. Germline V gene lookup returns CDR1 LNHDA and CDR2 SQIVND (reference sequence). The CDR3 DNA reads as TGTGCCAGTAGTATAGTCGGGACAGGGCTGGGGGCCGAGCAGTACTTC. Encoded protein: CASSIVGTGLGAEQYF.

J is TRBJ1-3 and V is TRBV2, with a possible D match to TRBD1 (6 bases). The germline V and J ends were trimmed by 5 bases and 0 bases, with 8 bases remaining between them. Germline V lookup: CDR1 SNHLY, CDR2 FYNNEI. CDR3 length equals 14 residues. CDR3 DNA: TGTGCCAGCAGTCAGGGGCACTCTGGAAACACCATATATTTT. It codes for CASSQGHSGNTIYF. The full variable domain, in which reference TRBV2 and TRBJ1-3 provide the parts outside the CDR3, is EPEVTQTPSHQVTQMGQEVILRCVPISNHLYFYWYRQILGQKVEFLVSFYNNEISEKSEIFDDQFSVERPDGSNFTLKIRSTKLEDSAMYFCASSQGHSGNTIYFGEGSWLTVV.

This chain uses TRBV6-2 or TRBV6-3 with TRBJ1-2; D gene ambiguous. Trimming left V 5 bases short and J 5 bases short, with 9 bases between. Germline V lookup: CDR1 MNHEY, CDR2 SVGEGT. The CDR3 length is 12 residues. The DNA for the CDR3 is TGTGCCAGCAGTACAATCTCGTATGGCTACACCTTC. This encodes CASSTISYGYTF.

The table lists this clone with a few counts. V and J are TRBV9 and TRBJ1-1; 8 nucleotides match TRBD1. This CDR3 spans 13 amino acids. The J segment lost 5 bases and the V segment lost 1 base, leaving 1 base of the junction unmatched. Germline V gives CDR1 SGDLS, CDR2 YYNGEE. CDR3 nucleotides: TGTGCCAGCAGCGTAACAGGGGGAACTGAAGCTTTCTTT. It encodes CASSVTGGTEAFF.

The V call is TRBV5-4, the J call TRBJ2-3; possible D gene TRBD1, 6 bases. Trimming cost V 3 bases and J 2 bases, with 13 bases left between them. The CDR3 loop spans 15 amino acids. The V gene's germline CDR1 is SGHNT and CDR2 YYREEE (reference sequence). For the CDR3, the DNA is TGTGCCAGCAGCTCGCCACGGGACAACACAGATACGCAGTATTTT. Its protein is CASSSPRDNTDTQYF.

The genes are TRBV11-2 and TRBJ1-3; 8 bases are shared with TRBD1. V gave up 6 bases and J gave up 4 bases; unmatched junction bases: 11. Germline assignment: CDR1 SGHAT and CDR2 FQNNGV. The CDR3 extends over 16 amino acids. The CDR3 loop is CASSDRGNSPGNTIYF. Written as DNA, the CDR3 is TGTGCCAGCAGTGACAGGGGAAACTCGCCCGGAAACACCATATATTTT.